This TCR beta chain stems from a study of beta chain features in type 1 diabetes. The study's findings and limits: In every one of the four CD4+ subsets, TCRB CDR3s were moderately but significantly shorter in Type 1 diabetes patients. Individuals with type 1 diabetes displayed fewer insertions and more deletions at VDJ junctions. PCR might show a preference for shorter templates, equally across patients and controls. The influence of HLA type on TCRB rearrangement stayed undetermined.

V lost 1 base, J lost 3 bases, and 8 bases lay in between. Per germline, CDR1 MNHNS and CDR2 SASEGT. This CDR3 region has 14 residues. The investigators reverse transcribed all of the isolated RNA, so they sequenced expressed TCRB transcripts. The method was immunoSEQ multiplex PCR; TCRdb's version includes in-frame clones alone and lacks a portion of them. The sample lists some 25,000 clones, more than 60% seen once, with 2% to 2.5% in the top ten. About this clone: No antigen is known for it.

Sample: Tregs from blood. The receptor's source is a woman aged 35 to 49 in good health. The V gene is TRBV6-1, the J gene TRBJ2-3; weak D call: TRBD2 (5 bases). CDR3 nucleotide sequence: TGTGCCAGCAGTGAAGTTGTAGCGACAGATACGCAGTATTTT. Its translation: CASSEVVATDTQYF.